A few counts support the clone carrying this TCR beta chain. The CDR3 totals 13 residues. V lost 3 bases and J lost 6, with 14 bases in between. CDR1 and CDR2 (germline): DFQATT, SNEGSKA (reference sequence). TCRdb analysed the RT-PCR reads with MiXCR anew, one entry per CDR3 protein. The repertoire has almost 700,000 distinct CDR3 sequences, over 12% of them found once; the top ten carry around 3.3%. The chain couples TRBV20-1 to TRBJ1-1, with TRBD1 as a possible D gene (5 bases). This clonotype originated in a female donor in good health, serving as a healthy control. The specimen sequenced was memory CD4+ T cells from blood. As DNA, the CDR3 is TGCAGTGCTAGTGAGGGGCAGTTGCCTGAAGCTTTCTTT. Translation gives CSASEGQLPEAFF.